The TCR beta chain described here comes from a study of T cell repertoires in cytomegalovirus infection. In the study overall: Public TCR beta signatures marked donors with CMV infection and the matching HLA.

In regard to this clonotype: Its target is not known.

TCRdb redid the calling of the reads with MiXCR, one entry per CDR3 protein. The sample contains hundreds of thousands of distinct CDR3 sequences, under 40% of which appear only once. Overall study findings and caveats: Carriage of CMV together with the relevant HLA was identifiable through cumulative public TCR beta family frequency. It was HLA-C-restricted CMV-specific TCR beta clonotypes that dominated the response ex vivo.

Trimming left V 5 bases short and J 4 bases short, with 21 bases between. The CDR3 runs to 16 residues. Germline lookup yields CDR1 MNHEY and CDR2 SMNVEV (reference sequence). Sequencing was done on a sample of PBMCs. The origin of this receptor is a human donor in good health (CMV status not recorded). Some clones in this sample may be carry-over from other donors' samples. This chain joins TRBV27 and TRBJ2-7, with D possibly being TRBD2 (6 bases). This CDR3 reads CASSPPRLGGRYEQYF. As DNA, the CDR3 is TGTGCCAGCAGTCCCCCGCGTCTCGGGGGTCGTTACGAGCAGTACTTC.